The 30 T cell receptor beta chains listed next were all sequenced from one sample in a study of shared clonotypes between healthy human individuals. Terminally differentiated effector memory CD45RA+ cells were left out of the naive CD8 fraction, which was CD45RO-negative and positively selected for CCR7. Assay: immunoSEQ multiplex PCR; the TCRdb copy retains only in-frame clones and omits some. Of about 2.1 million clones in the sample, just under 95% were seen once. Sequencing was carried out using naive CD8+ T cells from PBMCs. These receptors all stem from a man aged 18 to 29 in good health. Some clones in this sample may be carry-over from other donors' samples.

Concerning this clone: The sample has other DNA sequences that encode this CDR3 too. This chain joins TRBV28 and TRBJ1-1; D remains ambiguous. The CDR3 totals 12 residues. CDR1 and CDR2 from the germline V gene are MDHEN and SYDVKM. Trimming stripped 3 bases from V and 8 bases from J, with 10 bases between. The CDR3 spells CASSFLGLEAFF. CDR3 nucleotides: TGTGCCAGCAGTTTTCTGGGTTTGGAAGCTTTCTTT. Complete variable domain (other parts from reference TRBV28 and TRBJ1-1): DVKVTQSSRYLVKRTGEKVFLECVQDMDHENMFWYRQDPGLGLRLIYFSYDVKMKEKGDIPEGYSVSREKKERFSLILESASTNQTSMYLCASSFLGLEAFFGQGTRLTVV.

The genes are TRBV4-1 and TRBJ1-1; the match to TRBD1 covers 7 bases. The CDR3 length is 16 residues. J lost 4 bases, V lost 4 bases, and 12 bases had no gene match. The V gene's germline CDR1 is MGHRA and CDR2 YSYEKL. The CDR3 region is CASSPRRQGVGTEAFF. In DNA, the CDR3 is TGCGCCAGCAGCCCCAGGCGACAGGGCGTTGGCACTGAAGCTTTCTTT.

To note about this clone: Other DNA sequences in this specimen translate into the identical CDR3. V usage is TRBV7-2 and J usage is TRBJ2-1; D perhaps matches TRBD2 (6 bases). Trimming pared 0 bases from V and 2 bases from J, leaving 8 bases between. There are 15 residues in the CDR3. Germline V lookup: CDR1 SGHTA, CDR2 FQGNSA. CDR3 residues: CASSLAGGTYNEQFF. CDR3 coding DNA: TGTGCCAGCAGCTTAGCAGGCGGGACCTACAATGAGCAGTTCTTC.

The chain couples TRBV7-9 to TRBJ2-5; D call uncertain. Germline V lookup: CDR1 SEHNR, CDR2 FQNEAQ (reference sequence). The CDR3 sequence is 13 residues long. V was trimmed by 2 bases and J by 5 bases, leaving 9 bases between them. The CDR3 sequence is CASSLREVETQYF. The CDR3 nucleotides read TGTGCCAGCAGCTTACGCGAGGTGGAGACCCAGTACTTC. Supplemented by reference TRBV7-9 and TRBJ2-5, the full variable domain reads DTGVSQNPRHKITKRGQNVTFRCDPISEHNRLYWYRQTLGQGPEFLTYFQNEAQLEKSRLLSDRFSAERPKGSFSTLEIQRTEQGDSAMYLCASSLREVETQYFGPGTRLLVL.

The CDR3, as DNA: TGCGCCAGCAGTCGGGACAGGGGTTACGAGCAGTACTTC. Translating gives CASSRDRGYEQYF. The rearrangement joins TRBV10-2 to TRBJ2-5, with 10 nucleotides matching TRBD1. The better agreement between TRBJ2-7 and the DNA end casts doubt on the J call. CDR3 length: 13 residues. CDR1 and CDR2 (germline): WSHSY, SAAADI.

The V gene is TRBV4-2, the J gene TRBJ2-7; D is possibly TRBD1 or TRBD2 (5 bases each). Germline CDR1 reads LGHNA; CDR2 reads YNFKEQ. Trimming took 4 bases from V and 6 from J, leaving 19 bases between them. The CDR3 extends over 15 amino acids. CDR3 sequence reads: CASSLRGASDTEQYF. In DNA form, the CDR3 reads TGTGCCAGCAGCCTAAGAGGGGCCAGCGACACCGAGCAGTACTTC.

This clone was found a few times. Other DNA sequences in this sample translate to the same CDR3. V and J are TRBV27 and TRBJ1-1; 8 bases are a match to TRBD1. CDR3 length: 15 amino acids. J gave up 2 bases and V 5 bases, and 7 bases lay outside the gene matches. CDR1 is MNHEY, CDR2 SMNVEV, per germline (reference sequence). In DNA form, the CDR3 reads TGTGCCAGCAGTCTACGCGGGACAGGTAACACTGAAGCTTTCTTT. Protein sequence: CASSLRGTGNTEAFF.

As for this clone: Other DNA sequences within the sample encode an identical CDR3. This rearrangement joins TRBV27 to TRBJ2-1; TRBD2 agrees at 12 bases. With V trimmed by 5 bases and J by 0 bases, 5 bases remained unmatched. The germline CDR1 and CDR2 sequences are MNHEY and SMNVEV (reference sequence). This CDR3 is 17 amino acids long. The CDR3 nucleotides are TGTGCCAGCAGTCCCCTAGCGGGAGGGCCCTCCTACAATGAGCAGTTCTTC. As protein: CASSPLAGGPSYNEQFF.

This clone has just one count. The chain employs TRBV6-5 and TRBJ2-7, with D possibly called TRBD1 or TRBD2 (7 bases each). V lost 2 bases, J lost 6 bases, and 14 bases lay in between. Germline CDR1 is MNHEY and CDR2 is SVGAGI. There are 14 residues in the CDR3. CDR3 amino acids: CASSYQPRGGEQYF. In DNA, the CDR3 is TGTGCCAGCAGTTACCAACCCAGGGGGGGCGAGCAGTACTTC.

Note on this clone: This sample also contains other DNA sequences that code for the same CDR3. V is TRBV28 and J is TRBJ2-7; possibly TRBD1 or TRBD2 for D (5 bases each). With 3 bases removed from V and 2 bases from J, the gap between germline ends came to 11 bases. The length of the CDR3 is 14 residues. CDR1 is MDHEN and CDR2 is SYDVKM in the germline V gene. CDR3 region: CASSFRGSPYEQYF. CDR3 nucleotides: TGTGCCAGCAGTTTCCGGGGCAGTCCCTACGAGCAGTACTTC. Combining the CDR3 with reference TRBV28 and TRBJ2-7 gives the whole variable domain DVKVTQSSRYLVKRTGEKVFLECVQDMDHENMFWYRQDPGLGLRLIYFSYDVKMKEKGDIPEGYSVSREKKERFSLILESASTNQTSMYLCASSFRGSPYEQYFGPGTRLTVT.

This chain links TRBV29-1 with TRBJ2-5; D is possibly TRBD2 (5 bases). The J call may be incorrect, as the DNA end agrees better with TRBJ2-7. The CDR3 covers 14 residues. Germline CDR1 SQVTM, CDR2 ANQGSEA. Here the CDR3 reads CSVEDSSYTYEQYF. Written as DNA, the CDR3 is TGCAGCGTTGAGGACTCCTCCTACACCTACGAGCAGTACTTC.

The chain uses TRBV11-2 and TRBJ2-1, with D maybe TRBD1 (6 bases). The germline V gene has CDR1 SGHAT and CDR2 FQNNGV. With 1 base removed from V and 7 bases from J, the gap between germline ends came to 20 bases. The CDR3 spans 17 residues. The CDR3 region has the DNA TGTGCCAGCAGCTTAGGGAGTGAGGGACAAGGGTGGAATGAGCAGTTCTTC. As protein: CASSLGSEGQGWNEQFF. Together with reference TRBV11-2 and TRBJ2-1, the CDR3 gives the full variable domain: EAGVAQSPRYKIIEKRQSVAFWCNPISGHATLYWYQQILGQGPKLLIQFQNNGVVDDSQLPKDRFSAERLKGVDSTLKIQPAKLEDSAVYLCASSLGSEGQGWNEQFFGPGTRLTVL.

This sequence joins TRBV11-2 and TRBJ2-6; D possibly corresponds to TRBD2 (6 bases). Trimming stripped 4 bases from V and 0 bases from J, with 16 bases between. The length of the CDR3 is 18 residues. Germline values: CDR1 SGHAT, CDR2 FQNNGV. This CDR3 is CASSSRSEGPSGANVLTF. The DNA of the CDR3 is TGTGCCAGCAGCTCCCGGTCGGAGGGGCCCTCTGGGGCCAACGTCCTGACTTTC.

J is TRBJ1-3 and V is TRBV9, with D uncertain. The V end lost 0 bases, the J end lost 0 bases, and 1 base lay between the germline ends. The CDR3 is 13 amino acids. Per the germline V gene, CDR1 is SGDLS and CDR2 is YYNGEE. This CDR3 is CASSVASGNTIYF. The CDR3 bases are TGTGCCAGCAGCGTAGCCTCTGGAAACACCATATATTTT.

This chain joins TRBV28 and TRBJ1-1; a possible D gene is TRBD1 (6 bases). CDR3 length: 14 residues. V was shortened by 5 bases and J by 0 bases, with 10 bases between the two germline ends. CDR1 is MDHEN and CDR2 is SYDVKM in the germline V gene. CDR3 region: CASSPGDMNTEAFF. The CDR3 region has the DNA TGTGCCAGCAGTCCAGGGGACATGAACACTGAAGCTTTCTTT.

Concerning this clone: This sample includes further DNA sequences coding for the same CDR3. The rearrangement joins TRBV7-9 to TRBJ1-1; tentatively, D is TRBD1 (6 bases). Trimming pared 5 bases from V and 5 bases from J, leaving 9 bases between. CDR1 is SEHNR, CDR2 FQNEAQ, per germline (reference sequence). The CDR3 consists of 12 residues. CDR3 sequence (DNA): TGTGCCAGCAGCCCGGGGGCAACTGAAGCTTTCTTT. Translated, it gives CASSPGATEAFF.

The chain joins TRBV28 to TRBJ1-5; D is perhaps TRBD1 (6 bases). V dropped 5 bases and J dropped 6 bases, with 14 bases sitting between them. This CDR3 has 14 amino acids. Germline-derived CDR1 and CDR2 are MDHEN and SYDVKM. CDR3 protein: CASSAQGPGQPQHF. In DNA, the CDR3 is TGTGCCAGCAGTGCACAGGGACCGGGTCAGCCCCAGCATTTT.

With respect to this clone: Additional DNA sequences in this sample encode the identical CDR3. The V gene is TRBV28, the J gene TRBJ1-5; perhaps TRBD1 as D (6 bases). V gave up 6 bases and J gave up 0 bases, with 12 bases separating them. This CDR3 contains 15 residues. Per germline, CDR1 MDHEN and CDR2 SYDVKM. The CDR3 DNA reads as TGTGCCAGCAGCCTTACAGGGTATAGCAATCAGCCCCAGCATTTT. Translated, it gives CASSLTGYSNQPQHF.

CDR3 in amino acids: CASSLGGGPARSIQYF. The CDR3 DNA reads as TGTGCCAGCAGCTTAGGGGGGGGTCCGGCAAGGAGCATTCAGTACTTC. The V and J genes are TRBV13 and TRBJ2-4; possibly TRBD2 for D (6 bases). Looked up from germline, CDR1 is PRHDT and CDR2 is FYEKMQ (reference sequence). Trimming removed 0 bases from V and 9 bases from J, with 18 bases in between. This CDR3 contains 16 residues.

This chain links TRBV27 with TRBJ2-7, with 8 bases identical to TRBD1. Per germline, CDR1 MNHEY and CDR2 SMNVEV (reference sequence). Trimming cost V 4 bases and J 3 bases; bases outside gene matches: 5. This CDR3 has 14 residues. CDR3 DNA: TGTGCCAGCAGTTCGACAGGGGAGATCTACGAGCAGTACTTC. Encoded protein: CASSSTGEIYEQYF.

The chain employs TRBV4-1 and TRBJ1-1, with 8 bases that match TRBD1. This CDR3 has 15 residues. Looked up from germline, CDR1 is MGHRA and CDR2 is YSYEKL. The trim removed 4 bases at V and 3 bases at J, leaving 7 bases unmatched. The CDR3 here is CASSLRTGKYTEAFF. For the CDR3, the DNA is TGCGCCAGCAGCCTAAGGACAGGGAAATACACTGAAGCTTTCTTT.

The count of this clone is one. This sequence joins TRBV7-9 and TRBJ2-4, with D hard to call. CDR3 size: 19 residues. V was cut by 5 bases and J by 0 bases, with 23 bases left in between. CDR1 is SEHNR, CDR2 FQNEAQ, per germline (reference sequence). The CDR3 DNA is TGTGCCAGCAGCCACACTGGGGTTCGGGCCGTGCTAGCCAAAAACATTCAGTACTTC. This encodes CASSHTGVRAVLAKNIQYF.

V and J are TRBV10-1 and TRBJ2-3; 8 positions match TRBD1. This CDR3 spans 14 amino acids. Germline V lookup: CDR1 WNHNN, CDR2 SYGVQD (reference sequence). With 4 bases clipped from V and 3 bases from J, the junction kept 3 bases outside the gene matches. CDR3 nucleotide sequence: TGCGCCAGCAGTGTTGACAGGGGAACAGATACGCAGTATTTT. Its translation is CASSVDRGTDTQYF.

V gene TRBV19 combines with J gene TRBJ1-1, with D unresolved. CDR1 is LNHDA, CDR2 SQIVND, per germline (reference sequence). This CDR3 contains 10 residues. V gave up 5 bases and J gave up 7 bases, with 5 bases separating them. Written as DNA, the CDR3 is TGTGCCAGTAGTGGGTATGAAGCTTTCTTT. Translating it yields CASSGYEAFF.

V and J are TRBV7-8 and TRBJ2-2; 10 bases are shared with TRBD2. There are 18 residues in the CDR3. Unmatched junction bases numbered 11, after V lost 3 bases and J lost 4 bases. Germline V gives CDR1 SGHVS, CDR2 FQNEAQ. CDR3 protein: CASSFPYPAGGVTGELFF. The CDR3 nucleotides read TGTGCCAGCAGCTTTCCCTACCCAGCGGGAGGGGTCACCGGGGAGCTGTTTTTT.

This chain uses TRBV6-6 with TRBJ1-5; D is perhaps TRBD1 (5 bases). CDR1 is MNHNY and CDR2 is SVGAGI in the germline V gene (reference sequence). This CDR3 has 16 residues. V lost 2 bases, J lost 1 base, and 12 bases lay in between. This CDR3 reads CASSYTQGGSNQPQHF. The CDR3 coding sequence is TGTGCCAGCAGTTACACCCAGGGAGGCAGCAATCAGCCCCAGCATTTT.

The chain has TRBV19 and TRBJ1-5; 7 nucleotides align to TRBD1. Unmatched junction bases numbered 23, after V lost 4 bases and J lost 8 bases. This CDR3 has 19 amino acids. Germline V CDR1 and CDR2: LNHDA, SQIVND (reference sequence). The CDR3 region is CASSSPSGVTGIPGKPQHF. The CDR3 nucleotides are TGTGCCAGTAGTAGCCCCTCGGGCGTGACAGGGATCCCGGGGAAGCCCCAGCATTTT.

This chain links TRBV7-9 with TRBJ2-3, with D unresolved. V shed 3 bases and J shed 5 bases, with 9 bases lying between them. The CDR3 spans 13 residues. CDR1 is SEHNR, CDR2 FQNEAQ, per germline (reference sequence). CDR3 loop: CASSFILGDTQYF. The CDR3 region has the DNA TGTGCCAGCAGCTTTATTTTGGGAGATACGCAGTATTTT.

The chain couples TRBV2 to TRBJ2-7; D may correspond to TRBD1 or TRBD2 (5 bases each). The CDR3 length is 15 residues. Trimming took off 8 bases at V and 0 bases at J, with 17 bases between the two ends. The germline V gene has CDR1 SNHLY and CDR2 FYNNEI. As DNA, the CDR3 is TGTGCCAGCTCCTGGTCTGGTGGGACCTCCTACGAGCAGTACTTC. It specifies CASSWSGGTSYEQYF.

In regard to this clone: A much more abundant neighbour one base away suggests this may be a read error. The sample contains more than one DNA sequence encoding this CDR3. This sequence joins TRBV9 and TRBJ1-1; D remains ambiguous. There are 13 residues in the CDR3. Trimming shortened V by 0 bases and J by 1 base, and 4 bases separated the two germline ends. Germline V gives CDR1 SGDLS, CDR2 YYNGEE. The CDR3 DNA sequence: TGTGCCAGCAGCGTAGGCGCGAACACTGAAGCTTTCTTT. Translating it yields CASSVGANTEAFF. Looking up the rest from reference TRBV9 and TRBJ1-1 gives the full variable domain: DSGVTQTPKHLITATGQRVTLRCSPRSGDLSVYWYQQSLDQGLQFLIQYYNGEERAKGNILERFSAQQFPDLHSELNLSSLELGDSALYFCASSVGANTEAFFGQGTRLTVV.